This is a list of T cell receptor beta chains from one sample in a study of early T cells in non-severe SARS-CoV-2 infection. TCRdb re-derived calls from the 5' RACE reads in MiXCR, one entry per CDR3 protein. The table includes nearly 60,000 distinct CDR3 sequences, 9.5% to 15% detected once. The sequencing input was whole blood. These receptors originate from an adult who was a healthcare worker with PCR-confirmed SARS-CoV-2 infection or an uninfected control (not recorded which). The CDR3 runs from the conserved cysteine through the conserved F or W. Each record gives: J gene, V gene, clone size, D gene, CDR3 protein, CDR3 DNA. The D gene is left open where the match is weak. Where a row states a size, it is once, few, many or the class of an expanded clone; other rows omit it.

J gene: TRBJ1-2
V gene: TRBV6-1
clone size: many
D gene: TRBD1
CDR3 protein: CASSVGQGSYGYTF
CDR3 DNA: TGTGCCAGCAGCGTGGGACAGGGGAGCTATGGCTACACCTTC

J gene: TRBJ1-1
V gene: TRBV4-3
clone size: many
D gene: .
CDR3 protein: CASSQETVTEAFF
CDR3 DNA: TGCGCCAGCAGCCAAGAGACCGTGACTGAAGCTTTCTTT

J gene: TRBJ2-5
V gene: TRBV28
clone size: few
D gene: .
CDR3 protein: CASSRTRDPRQETQYF
CDR3 DNA: TGTGCCAGCAGTCGAACCCGGGACCCACGACAAGAGACCCAGTACTTC

J gene: TRBJ2-2
V gene: TRBV7-8
clone size: .
D gene: TRBD2
CDR3 protein: CASSLVFSGVTGELFF
CDR3 DNA: TGTGCCAGCAGCTTAGTTTTCAGCGGGGTCACCGGGGAGCTGTTTTTT

J gene: TRBJ2-4
V gene: TRBV29-1
clone size: .
D gene: .
CDR3 protein: CSVGEGAKNIQYF
CDR3 DNA: TGCAGCGTTGGCGAGGGAGCCAAAAACATTCAGTACTTC

J gene: TRBJ2-7
V gene: TRBV5-5
clone size: few
D gene: .
CDR3 protein: CASSLLGAGSYEQYF
CDR3 DNA: TGTGCCAGCAGCTTGTTAGGGGCAGGGTCATACGAGCAGTACTTC

J gene: TRBJ2-1
V gene: TRBV5-6
clone size: many
D gene: .
CDR3 protein: CASSSLRNEQFF
CDR3 DNA: TGTGCCAGCAGCTCACTTAGAAATGAGCAGTTCTTC

J gene: TRBJ2-7
V gene: TRBV7-6
clone size: many
D gene: .
CDR3 protein: CASSLSDIASYEQYF
CDR3 DNA: TGTGCCAGCAGCCTATCGGACATCGCCTCCTACGAGCAGTACTTC

J gene: TRBJ1-1
V gene: TRBV11-2
clone size: .
D gene: .
CDR3 protein: CASSLLRGAFFEAFF
CDR3 DNA: TGTGCCAGCAGCTTACTAAGGGGCGCGTTTTTTGAAGCTTTCTTT

J gene: TRBJ2-1
V gene: TRBV5-1
clone size: .
D gene: .
CDR3 protein: CVSSLTDGEQFF
CDR3 DNA: TGCGTCAGCAGCTTGACGGACGGTGAGCAGTTCTTC

J gene: TRBJ1-5
V gene: TRBV6-2/TRBV6-3
clone size: few
D gene: .
CDR3 protein: CASSYRIGQSNQPQHF
CDR3 DNA: TGTGCCAGCAGTTACCGGATAGGACAGAGCAATCAGCCCCAGCATTTT

J gene: TRBJ1-3
V gene: TRBV12-3/TRBV12-4
clone size: .
D gene: TRBD1
CDR3 protein: CASSFRDRAGNTIYF
CDR3 DNA: TGTGCCAGCAGTTTCCGGGACAGGGCTGGAAACACCATATATTTT

J gene: TRBJ2-6
V gene: TRBV12-3/TRBV12-4
clone size: .
D gene: .
CDR3 protein: CASSQGLGSGANVLTF
CDR3 DNA: TGTGCCAGCAGTCAGGGGCTAGGATCTGGGGCCAACGTCCTGACTTTC

J gene: TRBJ1-1
V gene: TRBV9
clone size: many
D gene: .
CDR3 protein: CASSVAAGRTEAFF
CDR3 DNA: TGTGCCAGCAGCGTTGCCGCAGGGCGAACTGAAGCTTTCTTT

J gene: TRBJ2-2
V gene: TRBV7-9
clone size: many
D gene: .
CDR3 protein: CASSFAGGPYTGELFF
CDR3 DNA: TGTGCCAGCAGCTTTGCCGGGGGTCCGTACACCGGGGAGCTGTTTTTT

J gene: TRBJ1-2
V gene: TRBV19
clone size: many
D gene: TRBD1
CDR3 protein: CASSIWQGDGYTF
CDR3 DNA: TGTGCCAGTAGTATATGGCAGGGGGATGGCTACACCTTC

J gene: TRBJ2-7
V gene: TRBV7-2
clone size: few
D gene: TRBD2
CDR3 protein: CASSSGLAFGVDEQYF
CDR3 DNA: TGTGCCAGCAGCTCTGGACTAGCATTCGGTGTCGACGAGCAGTACTTC

J gene: TRBJ2-7
V gene: TRBV28
clone size: many
D gene: .
CDR3 protein: CASSLKVGSSYEQYF
CDR3 DNA: TGTGCCAGCAGTTTAAAGGTTGGCAGCTCCTACGAGCAGTACTTC

J gene: TRBJ1-2
V gene: TRBV29-1
clone size: .
D gene: TRBD1
CDR3 protein: CSVEAGGRYGYTF
CDR3 DNA: TGCAGCGTTGAAGCAGGGGGCCGCTATGGCTACACCTTC

J gene: TRBJ2-7
V gene: TRBV10-2
clone size: .
D gene: .
CDR3 protein: CASSALGFCHF
CDR3 DNA: TGCGCCAGCAGTGCCTTGGGGTTCTGCCACTTC

J gene: TRBJ2-5
V gene: TRBV4-1
clone size: .
D gene: TRBD2
CDR3 protein: CASSQDLGTTSIRQETQYF
CDR3 DNA: TGCGCCAGCAGCCAAGATCTAGGGACTACCAGTATACGCCAAGAGACCCAGTACTTC

J gene: TRBJ2-7
V gene: TRBV5-1
clone size: few
D gene: .
CDR3 protein: CASSLAAGRYEQYF
CDR3 DNA: TGCGCCAGCAGCTTGGCCGCAGGGAGGTACGAGCAGTACTTC

J gene: TRBJ2-1
V gene: TRBV20-1
clone size: few
D gene: .
CDR3 protein: CSAHPGRANYNEQFF
CDR3 DNA: TGCAGTGCCCATCCAGGACGGGCCAACTACAATGAGCAGTTCTTC

J gene: TRBJ2-7
V gene: TRBV7-3
clone size: .
D gene: TRBD1
CDR3 protein: CASSQTGKAYEQYF
CDR3 DNA: TGTGCCAGCAGCCAGACAGGGAAGGCGTACGAGCAGTACTTC

J gene: TRBJ2-1
V gene: TRBV7-2
clone size: .
D gene: TRBD2
CDR3 protein: CASSLGAGVEQFF
CDR3 DNA: TGTGCCAGCAGCTTAGGAGCGGGAGTTGAGCAGTTCTTC

J gene: TRBJ2-3
V gene: TRBV18
clone size: .
D gene: .
CDR3 protein: CASSPDNRLIGATDTQYF
CDR3 DNA: TGTGCCAGCTCACCGGATAACCGTCTTATCGGGGCCACAGATACGCAGTATTTT

J gene: TRBJ1-1
V gene: TRBV10-2
clone size: many
D gene: .
CDR3 protein: CASNGLGDTEAFF
CDR3 DNA: TGCGCCAGCAATGGGCTCGGGGACACTGAAGCTTTCTTT

J gene: TRBJ1-5
V gene: TRBV7-6
clone size: many
D gene: TRBD1
CDR3 protein: CASSGTGGFSNQPQHF
CDR3 DNA: TGTGCCAGCTCGGGGACAGGGGGCTTTAGCAATCAGCCCCAGCATTTT

J gene: TRBJ2-5
V gene: TRBV9
clone size: many
D gene: TRBD2
CDR3 protein: CASSVGSSGLKETQYF
CDR3 DNA: TGTGCCAGCAGCGTAGGTTCTAGCGGGCTGAAAGAGACCCAGTACTTC

J gene: TRBJ2-1
V gene: TRBV7-3
clone size: few
D gene: .
CDR3 protein: CASSFGGKSSEQFF
CDR3 DNA: TGTGCCAGCAGCTTCGGGGGAAAAAGTAGTGAGCAGTTCTTC

J gene: TRBJ2-3
V gene: TRBV20-1
clone size: many
D gene: TRBD2
CDR3 protein: CSARVPSGGTDTQYF
CDR3 DNA: TGCAGTGCTAGAGTCCCTAGCGGGGGTACAGATACGCAGTATTTT

J gene: TRBJ1-1
V gene: TRBV12-3/TRBV12-4
clone size: many
D gene: TRBD1
CDR3 protein: CASSFNRGNTEAFF
CDR3 DNA: TGTGCCAGCAGTTTCAACAGGGGGAACACTGAAGCTTTCTTT

J gene: TRBJ2-1
V gene: TRBV27
clone size: .
D gene: .
CDR3 protein: CASSFPAPSSYNEQFF
CDR3 DNA: TGTGCCAGCAGTTTCCCAGCGCCGAGCTCCTACAATGAGCAGTTCTTC

J gene: TRBJ2-4
V gene: TRBV28
clone size: few
D gene: .
CDR3 protein: CASSLIGIQYF
CDR3 DNA: TGTGCCAGCAGTTTAATTGGCATTCAGTACTTC

J gene: TRBJ2-7
V gene: TRBV29-1
clone size: many
D gene: TRBD1
CDR3 protein: CSVTPGTGGNEQYF
CDR3 DNA: TGCAGCGTGACCCCCGGGACAGGGGGCAACGAGCAGTACTTC

J gene: TRBJ2-7
V gene: TRBV25-1
clone size: few
D gene: TRBD1
CDR3 protein: CASSESQGVKYEQYF
CDR3 DNA: TGTGCCAGCAGTGAATCCCAGGGGGTGAAGTACGAGCAGTACTTC

J gene: TRBJ2-3
V gene: TRBV11-2
clone size: .
D gene: TRBD2
CDR3 protein: CASSTGTSGTDTQYF
CDR3 DNA: TGTGCCAGCAGCACCGGGACTAGCGGCACAGATACGCAGTATTTT

J gene: TRBJ1-1
V gene: TRBV6-2/TRBV6-3
clone size: .
D gene: TRBD1
CDR3 protein: CASRTGPRNTEAFF
CDR3 DNA: TGTGCCAGCAGGACAGGGCCCCGGAACACTGAAGCTTTCTTT

J gene: TRBJ1-1
V gene: TRBV7-2
clone size: many
D gene: .
CDR3 protein: CASSPRGWTEAFF
CDR3 DNA: TGTGCCAGCAGTCCCAGGGGATGGACTGAAGCTTTCTTT

J gene: TRBJ2-1
V gene: TRBV18
clone size: few
D gene: TRBD2
CDR3 protein: CASSPGTRAHNEQFF
CDR3 DNA: TGTGCCAGCTCACCAGGGACTAGGGCACACAATGAGCAGTTCTTC

J gene: TRBJ2-2
V gene: TRBV7-2
clone size: many
D gene: TRBD1
CDR3 protein: CASSLATGGTGELFF
CDR3 DNA: TGTGCCAGCAGCTTAGCCACAGGGGGAACCGGGGAGCTGTTTTTT

J gene: TRBJ2-3
V gene: TRBV28
clone size: few
D gene: TRBD2
CDR3 protein: CASSSLAGGVDTQYF
CDR3 DNA: TGTGCCAGCAGTTCACTAGCGGGGGGGGTTGATACGCAGTATTTT

J gene: TRBJ2-3
V gene: TRBV6-6
clone size: many
D gene: .
CDR3 protein: CASSSPARRGTDTQYF
CDR3 DNA: TGTGCCAGCAGTTCTCCGGCCAGGAGAGGGACAGATACGCAGTATTTT

J gene: TRBJ1-1
V gene: TRBV7-9
clone size: .
D gene: .
CDR3 protein: CASSSSMNTEAFF
CDR3 DNA: TGTGCCAGCAGCTCGTCGATGAACACTGAAGCTTTCTTT

J gene: TRBJ2-6
V gene: TRBV4-2
clone size: many
D gene: .
CDR3 protein: CASSQEGRINSGANVLTF
CDR3 DNA: TGTGCCAGCAGCCAAGAAGGCAGGATAAACTCTGGGGCCAACGTCCTGACTTTC

J gene: TRBJ2-7
V gene: TRBV7-9
clone size: few
D gene: .
CDR3 protein: CASSLVGHSYEQYF
CDR3 DNA: TGTGCCAGCAGCTTAGTCGGACACTCCTACGAGCAGTACTTC

J gene: TRBJ2-3
V gene: TRBV27
clone size: many
D gene: TRBD2
CDR3 protein: CASSLFLAGGRPDTQYF
CDR3 DNA: TGTGCCAGCAGTTTATTTCTGGCGGGGGGCCGCCCAGATACGCAGTATTTT